This T cell receptor beta chain was recovered during a study of T cell repertoires in cytomegalovirus infection. Study-level findings and limits: Clonotypes of TCR beta that were HLA-C-restricted and CMV-specific dominated the ex vivo response.

TCRdb re-called the reads through MiXCR, storing one row per CDR3 protein. The table lists fewer than 200,000 distinct CDR3 sequences, under 25% of them singletons. This clonotype was counted between two and nine times. Its antigen is not known. Compared with germline, one end of the junction differs, possibly owing to a read error. The CDR3 loop spans 13 amino acids. Germline V gene sequence: CDR1 SGHTA, CDR2 FQGTGA. Source material: PBMCs. The chain has TRBV7-3 and TRBJ1-1; 8 bases match TRBD1. This TCR derives from a human donor in good health (CMV status not recorded). Some clones in this sample may be carry-over from other donors' samples. DNA for the CDR3: TGTGCCAGCAGCTTAGGACAGGGTTCTGAAACTTTCTTT. Translated, it gives CASSLGQGSETFF.